This is a list of T cell receptor beta chains from one sample in a study of blood T cell repertoires in COVID-19. Only in-frame clones appear in the TCRdb table, and some are missing; sequencing was by immunoSEQ multiplex PCR. Of about 130,000 clones listed, around 70% are singletons. Sequencing was carried out using peripheral blood. The receptors were sampled from a man aged 55 to 70 with acute or convalescent COVID-19. Each CDR3 is given with its conserved first and last residue. The listing skips clone size in some rows; elsewhere it reads once, few, many or a size class.

15 | few | TRBV29-1 | CSVDGGGARTDTQYF
16 | few | TRBV20-1 | CSASLAWDRGLNGYTF
15 | NA | TRBV30 | CAWSVRGTGVYEQYF
15 | NA | TRBV27 | CASSSPRTGRGELFF
14 | NA | TRBV9 | CASSVAGGHTEQYF
14 | NA | TRBV18 | CASSPSGGLTEAFF
14 | few | TRBV10-2 | CASSESWGQPLQYF
14 | few | TRBV6-6 | CASSPGTRSETQYF
17 | few | TRBV9 | CASSQRAGVRVTDTQYF
14 | few | TRBV7-6 | CASSWTSGEETQYF
16 | few | TRBV6-6 | CASSSRDRGRVYGYTF
14 | few | TRBV2 | CASREGDRRYEQYF
13 | NA | TRBV24-1 | CATSQGTSNEAFF
15 | NA | TRBV7-8 | CASSAGGARTDTQYF
12 | NA | TRBV3-1/TRBV3-2 | CASSQARNEQYF
15 | NA | TRBV7-5 | CARSFRDRTKNEQFF
19 | NA | TRBV5-8 | CASSPGSSRLAFFAGELFF
16 | NA | TRBV15 | CATSRGGEGQAYEQYF
14 | NA | TRBV19 | CASKGQGLEQPQHF
19 | NA | TRBV19 | CASRDSLMPGGLSNQPQHF
14 | NA | TRBV6-5 | CASSYYRTALVWTF
14 | once | TRBV2 | CASRVEGMNTEAFF
14 | NA | TRBV20-1 | CSASTGTGNQPQHF
17 | NA | TRBV29-1 | CSGAGTGDTPSYNEQFF
14 | NA | TRBV5-8 | CASSLWSLRTEAFF
13 | few | TRBV19 | CASSIRGNTEAFF
12 | few | TRBV19 | CASQTGSQPQHF
13 | few | TRBV7-3 | CASSAEGLGELFF
14 | NA | TRBV6-5 | CASSLTGLNTEAFF
15 | NA | TRBV15 | CATSRDRHSNQPQHF
15 | few | TRBV30 | CAWSVRGRGNSPLHF
14 | NA | TRBV10-3 | CATRLVPRGYEAFF
17 | NA | TRBV3-1/TRBV3-2 | CASSGTRLGQGRYEQYF
16 | NA | TRBV19 | CASSTQRTGGKYEQYF
18 | NA | TRBV11-2 | CASSDRDRGLISGNTIYF
15 | once | TRBV5-8 | CASRAGTVTNEKLFF
13 | few | TRBV7-9 | CASSLEGGNEQFF
13 | NA | TRBV18 | CASSPGAGGEAFF
14 | NA | TRBV5-4 | CASSLRGSNQPQHF
14 | NA | TRBV30 | CAWMGGATYNEQFF
13 | NA | TRBV5-1 | CASSLGPREGYTF
15 | NA | TRBV28 | CASSQGDRVNSPLHF
14 | NA | TRBV6-5 | CASRNRGDNSPLHF
13 | NA | TRBV6-1 | CASSEVVGSEQFF
13 | NA | TRBV11-2 | CASGTSDISEQFF
18 | few | TRBV2 | CASSEDSTSGGASDTQYF
12 | NA | TRBV29-1 | CSARTGGNEQFF
12 | NA | TRBV29-1 | CSLGTGDDGYTF
15 | once | TRBV6-4 | CASRVEGTGNTEAFF
15 | NA | TRBV29-1 | CSALGGQGSYNEQFF
13 | NA | TRBV25-1 | CASSSAMAGEQYF
14 | NA | TRBV28 | CAGQTGGSTDTQYF
12 | few | TRBV6-6 | CASRTGGNEAFF
15 | once | TRBV6-5 | CASRAGGSLTGELFF
17 | NA | TRBV4-2 | CASSRGGNSGRENEQYF